Listed below are T cell receptor beta chains from one sample, sequenced in a study of T cells in Graves' hyperthyroidism and ophthalmopathy. TCRdb reanalysed the multiplex PCR reads using MiXCR and keeps one entry per CDR3 protein. The table records about 420,000 distinct CDR3 sequences, 15% to 18% of them present only once. Input material: blood. The receptors derive from a woman in her late teens or twenties with Graves' hyperthyroidism. Each CDR3 is given with its conserved first and last residue. D genes are given only for firm matches. Clone size appears in some rows only: once, few, many, or a class for an expanded clone.

V gene	J gene	D gene	CDR3 length	clone size	CDR3 protein	CDR3 DNA
TRBV28	TRBJ2-7	NA	13	many	CASSSPGIHEQYF	TGTGCCAGCAGTTCCCCAGGGATCCACGAGCAGTACTTC
TRBV27	TRBJ1-2	NA	15	many	CASSFDGGLWDGYTF	TGTGCCAGCAGTTTCGACGGGGGACTATGGGATGGCTACACCTTC
TRBV4-1	TRBJ2-3	NA	16	NA	CASSQGGPQGTDTQYF	TGCGCCAGCAGCCAAGGTGGTCCACAGGGAACAGATACGCAGTATTTT
TRBV5-1	TRBJ1-3	TRBD1	16	NA	CASSPGGTGAGNTIYF	TGCGCCAGCAGCCCGGGGGGGACAGGGGCTGGAAACACCATATATTTT
TRBV7-2	TRBJ1-1	NA	15	many	CASSLGAGWNTEAFF	TGTGCCAGCAGCTTAGGGGCCGGATGGAACACTGAAGCTTTCTTT
TRBV6-1	TRBJ2-7	NA	14	many	CASSWPGNRDEQYF	TGTGCCAGCAGTTGGCCGGGTAATCGGGACGAGCAGTACTTC
TRBV10-3	TRBJ1-5	NA	15	NA	CAISEFKGSNQPQHF	TGTGCCATCAGTGAGTTCAAGGGGAGCAATCAGCCCCAGCATTTT
TRBV5-1	TRBJ2-1	TRBD2	19	NA	CASSFRGVGLAVSKDEQFF	TGCGCCAGCAGCTTTCGTGGGGTGGGACTAGCGGTCTCGAAGGATGAGCAGTTCTTC
TRBV12-3/TRBV12-4	TRBJ1-1	NA	15	many	CASSPWLGLDTEAFF	TGTGCCAGCAGTCCCTGGCTTGGGTTGGACACTGAAGCTTTCTTT
TRBV15	TRBJ2-7	TRBD2	17	NA	CATSRGLAGGPSDEQYF	TGTGCCACCAGCAGAGGACTAGCGGGGGGGCCTAGCGATGAGCAGTACTTC
TRBV27	TRBJ1-6	NA	14	NA	CASRAGFLNSALHF	TGTGCCAGCAGAGCGGGGTTCCTGAATTCGGCCCTCCACTTT
TRBV6-1	TRBJ2-4	TRBD2	17	NA	CASSEAGGSGAKNIQYF	TGTGCCAGCAGTGAAGCGGGGGGTAGCGGGGCCAAAAACATTCAGTACTTC
TRBV12-3/TRBV12-4	TRBJ2-2	NA	13	many	CASSLADTGELFF	TGTGCCAGCAGTTTAGCAGACACCGGGGAGCTGTTTTTT
TRBV28	TRBJ2-5	NA	14	many	CASSLGGADETQYF	TGTGCCAGCAGTTTAGGGGGGGCAGACGAGACCCAGTACTTC
TRBV20-1	TRBJ2-3	NA	17	few	CSARPGKNRPATDTQYF	TGCAGTGCTAGGCCTGGGAAGAATCGGCCAGCGACCGATACGCAGTATTTT
TRBV6-5	TRBJ2-5	NA	11	many	CASSYAETQYF	TGTGCCAGCAGTTATGCAGAGACCCAGTACTTC
TRBV3-1	TRBJ2-2	NA	17	many	CASSPKGRAMGTGELFF	TGTGCCAGCAGCCCCAAAGGCAGGGCGATGGGTACCGGGGAGCTGTTTTTT
TRBV7-9	TRBJ2-7	NA	14	NA	CASSPRDRDYEQYF	TGTGCCAGCAGCCCGCGGGACAGAGACTACGAGCAGTACTTC
TRBV14	TRBJ2-2	NA	15	NA	CASSPQQGNTGELFF	TGTGCCAGCAGCCCCCAGCAGGGGAACACCGGGGAGCTGTTTTTT
TRBV3-1	TRBJ2-7	TRBD1	16	many	CASSSWTGRSSYEQYF	TGTGCCAGCAGCTCCTGGACAGGCCGTTCCTCCTACGAGCAGTACTTC
TRBV2	TRBJ2-3	NA	16	many	CASLVVAEGSTDTQYF	TGTGCCAGCTTGGTCGTAGCGGAGGGTTCCACAGATACGCAGTATTTT
TRBV29-1	TRBJ1-2	NA	11	NA	CSCWGSYGYTF	TGCAGCTGTTGGGGAAGCTATGGCTACACCTTC
TRBV20-1	TRBJ1-5	NA	13	many	CSASHGGNQPQHF	TGCAGTGCTAGTCATGGGGGTAATCAGCCCCAGCATTTT
TRBV7-8	TRBJ2-1	TRBD2	14	few	CASGSGRGIDEQFF	TGTGCCAGCGGTAGCGGGAGAGGGATCGATGAGCAGTTCTTC
TRBV20-1	TRBJ2-3	TRBD1	14	many	CSATGTASTDTQYF	TGCAGTGCCACCGGGACAGCGAGCACAGATACGCAGTATTTT
TRBV28	TRBJ2-1	NA	12	many	CASSLGGWGQFF	TGTGCCAGCAGTTTAGGAGGGTGGGGGCAGTTCTTC
TRBV28	TRBJ1-2	NA	15	few	CASSLSGSLAPGYTF	TGTGCCAGCAGTTTGTCCGGGTCCCTAGCTCCTGGCTACACCTTC
TRBV28	TRBJ2-2	TRBD2	18	NA	CASHILTSGRVDTGELFF	TGTGCCAGCCACATTTTGACTAGCGGGAGGGTCGACACCGGGGAGCTGTTTTTT
TRBV20-1	TRBJ1-3	NA	13	NA	CSASMQGGNTIYF	TGCAGTGCTAGTATGCAGGGGGGAAACACCATATATTTT
TRBV27	TRBJ1-2	NA	13	NA	CASRRNPRGGYTF	TGTGCCAGCAGGAGAAATCCAAGGGGGGGCTACACCTTC
TRBV4-1	TRBJ2-3	NA	14	many	CASSQVPPWDTQYF	TGCGCCAGCAGCCAAGTTCCGCCCTGGGATACGCAGTATTTT
TRBV6-5	TRBJ2-3	NA	13	NA	CASSYGPRDTQYF	TGTGCCAGCAGTTACGGGCCCCGGGATACGCAGTATTTT
TRBV29-1	TRBJ2-2	NA	14	NA	CSVGNTGVGGELFF	TGCAGCGTGGGAAACACGGGGGTCGGCGGGGAGCTGTTTTTT
TRBV19	TRBJ1-2	TRBD1	15	few	CASLPGTGGVYGYTF	TGTGCCAGTCTTCCCGGGACAGGGGGCGTCTATGGCTACACCTTC
TRBV7-9	TRBJ1-2	NA	15	few	CASSPMDTTNYGYTF	TGTGCCAGCAGCCCCATGGACACCACTAACTATGGCTACACCTTC
TRBV3-1	TRBJ1-5	NA	15	many	CASSQTSYSNQPQHF	TGTGCCAGCAGCCAGACGAGTTATAGCAATCAGCCCCAGCATTTT
TRBV5-6	TRBJ1-2	NA	15	few	CASSPTDILLYGYTF	TGTGCCAGCAGCCCGACCGACATCCTTCTGTATGGCTACACCTTC
TRBV28	TRBJ2-7	NA	16	many	CASSLTLQGGGYEQYF	TGTGCCAGCAGTTTAACCCTACAGGGAGGGGGCTACGAGCAGTACTTC
TRBV3-1	TRBJ1-3	NA	18	many	CASSQEPGGASSGNTIYF	TGTGCCAGCAGCCAAGAACCCGGTGGGGCGAGCTCTGGAAACACCATATATTTT
TRBV5-5	TRBJ1-1	TRBD1	19	many	CASSLELMRQGSLNTEAFF	TGTGCCAGCAGCTTGGAGCTTATGAGACAGGGGTCACTGAACACTGAAGCTTTCTTT
TRBV7-2	TRBJ2-5	NA	16	many	CASSIHGADFQETQYF	TGTGCCAGCAGCATTCATGGGGCGGACTTCCAAGAGACCCAGTACTTC
TRBV2	TRBJ1-2	NA	13	many	CAIPGRGGYGYTF	TGTGCCATTCCGGGACGAGGAGGCTATGGCTACACCTTC
TRBV3-1	TRBJ2-1	TRBD1	14	many	CASSQGTGDNEQFF	TGTGCCAGCAGCCAAGGGACAGGAGACAATGAGCAGTTCTTC
TRBV20-1	TRBJ1-1	NA	14	many	CSARDPSMNTEAFF	TGCAGTGCTAGAGATCCCTCTATGAACACTGAAGCTTTCTTT